One and the same sample provided the 3 T cell receptor beta chains below, sequenced in a study of T cell clonality in common variable immunodeficiency. Assay used: immunoSEQ multiplex PCR; TCRdb lists only in-frame clones, some missing. Listed here are more than 35,000 clones without any singletons, the top ten holding around 0.87%. The specimen sequenced was peripheral blood mononuclear cells. Receptors were obtained from a person aged 18 to 70 in good health.

In its sample, this clone was seen many times. Read sequence stops 3 residues before the CDR3 end, and the germline J gene provides the missing end. This sequence joins TRBV7-9 and TRBJ1-4; D may be TRBD1 (6 bases). The CDR3 runs to 14 residues. The V and J ends lost 0 bases and 10 bases respectively, with 12 bases between them. Germline values: CDR1 SEHNR, CDR2 FQNEAQ (reference sequence). The chain's CDR3 is CASSLAGAQGKLFF. The CDR3 DNA, read in part, is TGTGCCAGCAGCTTAGCCGGTGCACAGGGAAAA. The variable domain in full, with the rest retrieved from reference TRBV7-9 and TRBJ1-4, is DTGVSQNPRHKITKRGQNVTFRCDPISEHNRLYWYRQTLGQGPEFLTYFQNEAQLEKSRLLSDRFSAERPKGSFSTLEIQRTEQGDSAMYLCASSLAGAQGKLFFGSGTQLSVL.

Many counts were recorded for this clone. The DNA ends 3 residues before the CDR3 does, and the rest of the CDR3 is filled in from the germline J gene. The gene calls are TRBV6-2 or TRBV6-3 and TRBJ2-5, with 13 bases identical to TRBD2. The CDR3 consists of 16 residues. Per germline, CDR1 MNHEY and CDR2 SVGEGT. The V gene end was trimmed by 4 bases and the J gene end by 2 bases; junction bases not matched to a gene: 4. This CDR3 is CASSSSLAGGQETQYF. CDR3 bases read: TGTGCCAGCAGTTCCTCACTAGCGGGGGGGCAAGAGACC.

This clone was picked up many times. With the read ending 3 residues before the CDR3 end, the germline J gene is used to fill in that end. The J gene is TRBJ2-7, the V gene TRBV6-2 or TRBV6-3, with D possibly TRBD1 on 6 matching bases. From germline, CDR1 is MNHEY and CDR2 SVGEGT. The CDR3 contains 15 residues. V gave up 5 bases and J gave up 2 bases, with 16 bases separating them. CDR3 residues: CASSPRTAATYEQYF. CDR3 bases read: TGTGCCAGCAGTCCGCGGACAGCCGCGACCTACGAG.